The following is a T cell receptor (beta chain) sequence with its context. Germline CDR1 is MNHNY and CDR2 is SVGAGI (reference sequence). V lost 8 bases to trimming and J lost 6 bases; unmatched junction nucleotides: 6. This CDR3 has 13 amino acids. The sample comes from a study of blood T cell repertoires in COVID-19. Here immunoSEQ multiplex PCR was the method, and the copy in TCRdb shows in-frame clones only, minus some. This table has 200,000 to 300,000 clones, about 83% appearing once. The V gene is TRBV6-6, the J gene TRBJ1-4, with 7 positions matching TRBD1. The sequencing input was peripheral blood. The TCR was taken from a woman in her thirties or forties who had recovered from COVID-19. The CDR3 sequence: CASRRGQDEKLFF. CDR3 DNA sequence: TGTGCCAGCCGCCGTGGACAGGATGAAAAACTGTTTTTT.